One sample yielded the 17 T cell receptor beta chains listed below, sequenced in a study of T cell responses to AZD1222 COVID-19 vaccine. Produced via immunoSEQ multiplex PCR; TCRdb's table is partial and in-frame only. The sample lists roughly 150,000 clones; just over 90% were seen once. Source: peripheral blood, taken 28 days after the second AZD1222 dose. These receptors came from an adult who received the AZD1222 COVID-19 vaccine.

CDR3 sequence: CASSEGGGRRTDTQYF. The CDR3 DNA reads as TGTGCCAGCAGTGAAGGGGGCGGGAGGAGGACAGATACGCAGTATTTT. This chain links TRBV6-1 with TRBJ2-3, with TRBD2 matching over 8 bases. The CDR3 extends over 16 amino acids. V lost 1 base to trimming and J lost 3 bases; unmatched junction nucleotides: 6. The germline V gene has CDR1 MNHNS and CDR2 SASEGT.

V usage is TRBV5-1 and J usage is TRBJ1-1; maybe TRBD1 (5 bases). Per the germline V gene, CDR1 is SGHRS and CDR2 is YFSETQ. The CDR3 spans 13 residues. V dropped 3 bases and J dropped 7 bases, with 13 bases sitting between them. Here the CDR3 reads CASSSNQDSEAFF. The CDR3 region has the DNA TGCGCCAGCAGCTCTAACCAAGACAGTGAAGCTTTCTTT.

J is TRBJ2-3 and V is TRBV3-1 (or the pseudogene TRBV3-2), with TRBD2 identical over 7 bases. Germline V CDR1 and CDR2: LGHDT, YNNKEL (reference sequence). V was clipped by 4 bases and J by 5 bases; unmatched bases: 12. The CDR3 totals 16 residues. In nucleotides, the CDR3 is TGTGCCAGCAGCCCCAGACCCCTCGCGGGAGTAGATACGCAGTATTTT. Protein sequence: CASSPRPLAGVDTQYF.

The chain links TRBV2 to TRBJ2-1; 8 nucleotides agree with TRBD1. J gave up 7 bases and V 7 bases, and 6 bases lay outside the gene matches. CDR3 size: 13 residues. Germline CDR1 is SNHLY and CDR2 is FYNNEI. The CDR3 nucleotides read TGTGCCAGCAATCAGGACAGGGAGAATGAGCAGTTCTTC. It encodes CASNQDRENEQFF. The full variable domain, with the rest looked up from reference TRBV2 and TRBJ2-1, is EPEVTQTPSHQVTQMGQEVILRCVPISNHLYFYWYRQILGQKVEFLVSFYNNEISEKSEIFDDQFSVERPDGSNFTLKIRSTKLEDSAMYFCASNQDRENEQFFGPGTRLTVL.

The chain carries TRBV7-8 and TRBJ2-7; 7 bases are a match to TRBD1. CDR3 length: 15 amino acids. Germline loops: CDR1 SGHVS, CDR2 FQNEAQ. J gave up 3 bases and V 6 bases, and 11 bases lay outside the gene matches. In nucleotides, the CDR3 is TGTGCCAGCAGGCTAGTACAGGGGCCGAACTACGAGCAGTACTTC. This codes for CASRLVQGPNYEQYF.

This chain connects TRBV6-5 to TRBJ1-5; 7 bases match TRBD1. J lost 10 bases, V lost 2 bases, and 11 bases had no gene match. CDR3 length: 15 residues. From germline, CDR1 is MNHEY and CDR2 SVGAGI. This CDR3 is CASSYDRDRNSPQHF. As DNA, the CDR3 is TGTGCCAGCAGTTACGACAGGGACCGAAATTCCCCCCAGCATTTT.

This chain links TRBV5-1 with TRBJ2-2; 12 bases agree with TRBD2. Germline V CDR1 and CDR2: SGHRS, YFSETQ. The CDR3 spans 15 residues. The V gene end was trimmed by 9 bases and the J gene end by 5 bases; junction bases not matched to a gene: 8. CDR3 sequence: CATRTLAGGTGELFF. In nucleotides, the CDR3 is TGCGCCACCAGGACGCTAGCGGGAGGGACCGGGGAGCTGTTTTTT.

This chain uses TRBV19 with TRBJ1-6; possible D gene TRBD1, 6 bases. Germline values: CDR1 LNHDA, CDR2 SQIVND (reference sequence). The CDR3 has 17 amino acids. V was cut by 3 bases and J by 9 bases, with 21 bases left in between. CDR3 sequence (DNA): TGTGCCAGTAGTATCGCCGCTGGCAGGGGAGTGGGTTCACCCCTCCACTTT. Amino acid sequence: CASSIAAGRGVGSPLHF.

The V and J genes are TRBV27 and TRBJ2-7; D is uncertain. Trimming removed 1 base from V and 1 base from J, with 8 bases in between. CDR1 is MNHEY and CDR2 is SMNVEV in the germline V gene (reference sequence). This CDR3 is 14 amino acids long. The CDR3 bases are TGTGCCAGCAGTTTATACTTCCGTTCCTACGAGCAGTACTTC. This codes for CASSLYFRSYEQYF.

V usage is TRBV12-3 or TRBV12-4 and J usage is TRBJ1-1; no clear D gene. This CDR3 spans 13 amino acids. V lost 6 bases to trimming and J lost 0 bases, with 8 bases between them. The CDR3 nucleotides are TGTGCCAGCAGCCCCCTTCTGAACACTGAAGCTTTCTTT. It encodes CASSPLLNTEAFF.

V and J are TRBV9 and TRBJ1-3, with TRBD1 as a possible D gene (6 bases). Trimming left V 0 bases short and J 0 bases short, with 7 bases between. This CDR3 is 15 amino acids long. Per the germline V gene, CDR1 is SGDLS and CDR2 is YYNGEE. This chain's CDR3 is CASSVEGGSGNTIYF. The CDR3 bases are TGTGCCAGCAGCGTAGAAGGGGGCTCTGGAAACACCATATATTTT. The variable domain in full, completed from reference TRBV9 and TRBJ1-3, reads DSGVTQTPKHLITATGQRVTLRCSPRSGDLSVYWYQQSLDQGLQFLIQYYNGEERAKGNILERFSAQQFPDLHSELNLSSLELGDSALYFCASSVEGGSGNTIYFGEGSWLTVV.

V usage is TRBV5-4 and J usage is TRBJ2-2; no clear D gene. Deletions cut 0 bases from V and 2 bases from J, with 8 bases between. From germline, CDR1 is SGHNT and CDR2 YYREEE (reference sequence). CDR3 size: 15 residues. Here the CDR3 DNA reads TGTGCCAGCAGCTTGGTGCGGAGTAACACCGGGGAGCTGTTTTTT. This sequence encodes CASSLVRSNTGELFF.

This clone was detected a few times. The genes are TRBV12-3 or TRBV12-4 and TRBJ1-2; TRBD1 aligns across 12 bases. V shed 6 bases, J shed 8 bases, and the junction held 4 bases outside the gene matches. This CDR3 has 13 amino acids. Here the CDR3 DNA reads TGTGCCAGCAGGGTGGGACAGGGGGCGGGCTACACCTTC. Its translation is CASRVGQGAGYTF.

The rearrangement uses TRBV28 and TRBJ2-1, with 13 bases matching TRBD2. This CDR3 has 18 amino acids. The V and J ends lost 3 bases and 1 base, in that order; junction bases with no gene match: 6. CDR1 and CDR2 (germline): MDHEN, SYDVKM. This chain's CDR3 is CASSFQGLAGPSYNEQFF. The CDR3 DNA is TGTGCCAGCAGTTTCCAGGGACTAGCGGGACCATCCTACAATGAGCAGTTCTTC.

The V gene is TRBV5-1, the J gene TRBJ1-4, with D unclear. Trimming pared 4 bases from V and 8 bases from J, leaving 12 bases between. The CDR3 has 13 residues. Looked up from germline, CDR1 is SGHRS and CDR2 is YFSETQ. The CDR3 here is CASSPDKPEKLFF. The CDR3 nucleotides are TGCGCCAGCAGCCCGGATAAGCCGGAAAAACTGTTTTTT.

The chain joins TRBV21-1 to TRBJ1-5; the table calls TRBD1, which could not be checked here. TRBV21-1 is assigned pseudogene status. This CDR3 is built from 15 residues. CDR3: CASSTKRGSNQPQHF. The CDR3 region has the DNA TGTGCCAGCAGCACTAAAAGGGGGAGCAATCAGCCCCAGCATTTT.

In regard to this clone: At the DNA level, this CDR3 is encoded by other sequences in the same sample as well. Here the CDR3 reads CASSEQGGTEAFF. The CDR3 DNA is TGTGCCAGCAGTGAACAGGGAGGCACTGAAGCTTTCTTT. The chain is built from TRBV6-1 and TRBJ1-1; possibly TRBD1 for D (5 bases). Germline assignment: CDR1 MNHNS and CDR2 SASEGT. This CDR3 comprises 13 residues. Trimming cost V 2 bases and J 4 bases, with 8 bases left between them.